This paragraph reports one TCR beta chain. The ends were cut back, 4 bases at V and 4 bases at J, with 11 bases in the middle. CDR3 length equals 13 residues. Germline CDR1 SGHRS, CDR2 YFSETQ. This sample is drawn from a study of control samples from healthy donors and cancer patients. This table comes from immunoSEQ multiplex PCR, and its TCRdb copy is limited to in-frame clones, with some not included. The table shows 25,000 to 35,000 clones, with 91% occurring only once. The chain couples TRBV5-1 to TRBJ1-2, with D unresolved. Sequenced: PBMCs. This clonotype was sampled from a man between 50 and 59 years old with lung cancer. As DNA, the CDR3 is TGCGCCAGCAGCCCCGGAAGGCTCTATGGCTACACCTTC. Residues: CASSPGRLYGYTF.